These 30 T cell receptor beta chains came from one sample sequenced in a study of blood T cell repertoires in COVID-19. TCRdb's copy holds only in-frame clones and misses some; the assay was immunoSEQ multiplex PCR. The repertoire holds about 310,000 clones, about nine tenths seen once, with roughly 2.3% in the top ten. The sequenced sample consisted of peripheral blood. Receptor source: a young man with active or convalescent COVID-19.

This chain links TRBV7-3 with TRBJ2-1; D gene unclear. CDR1 SGHTA and CDR2 FQGTGA come from the germline V gene. The CDR3 has 15 residues. V lost 2 bases and J 0 bases, leaving 8 bases between the germline ends. The CDR3 protein is CASSLHPSSYNEQFF. The CDR3 DNA reads TGTGCCAGCAGCTTACACCCCAGCTCCTACAATGAGCAGTTCTTC. Drawing the rest from reference TRBV7-3 and TRBJ2-1, the complete variable domain is GAGVSQTPSNKVTEKGKYVELRCDPISGHTALYWYRQSLGQGPEFLIYFQGTGAADDSGLPNDRFFAVRPEGSVSTLKIQRTERGDSAVYLCASSLHPSSYNEQFFGPGTRLTVL.

The V and J genes are TRBV27 and TRBJ2-3; D perhaps matches TRBD2 (5 bases). Germline V gives CDR1 MNHEY, CDR2 SMNVEV (reference sequence). V dropped 4 bases and J dropped 1 base, with 15 bases sitting between them. The CDR3 consists of 16 residues. In nucleotides, the CDR3 is TGTGCCAGCAGTTCCCTCTCGGGATTTGGCACAGATACGCAGTATTTT. This encodes CASSSLSGFGTDTQYF.

The rearrangement uses TRBV7-2 and TRBJ1-1; maybe TRBD1 (6 bases). V was pared by 5 bases and J by 4 bases, with 11 bases between. This CDR3 is 13 amino acids long. From germline, CDR1 is SGHTA and CDR2 FQGNSA. The CDR3: CASSQEGGTEAFF. In nucleotides, the CDR3 is TGTGCCAGCAGCCAAGAAGGGGGCACTGAAGCTTTCTTT.

The J gene is TRBJ1-2, the V gene TRBV29-1; D might be TRBD1 (5 bases). The CDR3 covers 16 residues. Germline V gene data show CDR1 as SQVTM and CDR2 as ANQGSEA. Between the trimmed V and J ends, which lost 3 bases and 3 bases, there was a span of 20 bases. DNA of the CDR3: TGCAGCGTTGACGGTGGCAGTCCGCGCAGGGACTATGGCTACACCTTC. It translates to CSVDGGSPRRDYGYTF.

This chain connects TRBV6-4 to TRBJ2-1, with TRBD2 matching over 8 bases. Per the germline V gene, CDR1 is MRHNA and CDR2 is SNTAGT. After removal of 8 bases from V and 4 bases from J, the junction contained 16 bases not matched to a gene. The CDR3 spans 17 residues. The DNA for the CDR3 is TGTGCCAGCTCCCCGGGGTGGGGACTAGAGGGATACAATGAGCAGTTCTTC. As protein: CASSPGWGLEGYNEQFF.

This clone was seen once. The chain links TRBV27 to TRBJ2-3, with TRBD2 identical over 14 bases. V lost 2 bases, J lost 3 bases, and 7 bases stayed unmatched. The germline V gene encodes CDR1 MNHEY and CDR2 SMNVEV (reference sequence). This CDR3 spans 18 amino acids. CDR3 protein: CASSLGGTSGSGTDTQYF. In DNA form, the CDR3 reads TGTGCCAGCAGTTTAGGGGGGACTAGCGGGAGCGGGACAGATACGCAGTATTTT.

V usage is TRBV3-1 (or the pseudogene TRBV3-2) and J usage is TRBJ2-3; 11 nucleotides match TRBD2. CDR1 is LGHDT and CDR2 is YNNKEL in the germline V gene (reference sequence). The junction had 7 bases not matched to a gene; V was cut back by 0 bases and J by 2 bases. The CDR3 contains 18 residues. CDR3 DNA: TGTGCCAGCAGCCAAGATATGACTAGCGGGGAACTCACAGATACGCAGTATTTT. Translation gives CASSQDMTSGELTDTQYF.

This chain uses TRBV25-1 with TRBJ2-5, with D possibly matching TRBD1 (6 bases). Germline V lookup: CDR1 MGHDK, CDR2 SYGVNS. The CDR3 has 13 amino acids. The ends were cut back, 6 bases at V and 2 bases at J, with 10 bases in the middle. CDR3 sequence (DNA): TGTGCCAGCAGGAGGGGGAGACAAGAGACCCAGTACTTC. It translates to CASRRGRQETQYF.

The chain couples TRBV11-2 to TRBJ1-1, with a tentative D call TRBD1 (5 bases). The ends were cut back, 2 bases at V and 6 bases at J, with 19 bases in the middle. The CDR3 is made up of 16 amino acids. CDR1 is SGHAT, CDR2 FQNNGV, per germline. The DNA for the CDR3 is TGTGCCAGCAGCTTAAGGGTGGGGCCGTCCTTACCTGAAGCTTTCTTT. Translating gives CASSLRVGPSLPEAFF. The complete variable domain, with remaining parts taken from reference TRBV11-2 and TRBJ1-1, reads EAGVAQSPRYKIIEKRQSVAFWCNPISGHATLYWYQQILGQGPKLLIQFQNNGVVDDSQLPKDRFSAERLKGVDSTLKIQPAKLEDSAVYLCASSLRVGPSLPEAFFGQGTRLTVV.

The rearrangement uses TRBV5-6 and TRBJ2-3, with 8 bases matching TRBD1. CDR3 length equals 13 residues. CDR1 and CDR2 from the germline V gene are SGHDT and YYEEEE. V was clipped by 2 bases and J by 10 bases; unmatched bases: 6. CDR3 residues: CASSLMTGASQYF. In DNA, the CDR3 is TGTGCCAGCAGCTTAATGACAGGGGCATCGCAGTATTTT.

The rearrangement uses TRBV7-9 and TRBJ2-7; 8 positions match TRBD1. Per germline, CDR1 SEHNR and CDR2 FQNEAQ (reference sequence). V lost 5 bases, J lost 4 bases, and 10 bases stayed unmatched. The CDR3 loop spans 15 amino acids. CDR3 region: CASSMGQVPQYEQYF. DNA for the CDR3: TGTGCCAGCAGCATGGGACAGGTACCCCAGTACGAGCAGTACTTC.

The chain employs TRBV7-3 and TRBJ2-2; 10 bases map to TRBD2. Germline assignment: CDR1 SGHTA and CDR2 FQGTGA. J lost 6 bases, V lost 5 bases, and 9 bases had no gene match. CDR3 length: 16 amino acids. The CDR3 coding sequence is TGTGCCAGCAGCATAGCTAGCGGGAGATCGGCCGGGGAGCTGTTTTTT. This translates into CASSIASGRSAGELFF.

The sample holds a few counts of this clone. The chain uses TRBV2 and TRBJ2-7; 9 bases map to TRBD2. The CDR3 spans 13 residues. CDR1 is SNHLY, CDR2 FYNNEI, per germline. Trimming at V came to 7 bases and at J to 3 bases, leaving 4 bases not matched to a gene. The CDR3 DNA reads as TGTGCCAGCAACCCTAGCGGGATCTACGAGCAGTACTTC. Translation gives CASNPSGIYEQYF.

This clone was detected only once. V gene TRBV6-5 combines with J gene TRBJ1-1; 11 nucleotides agree with TRBD1. The V segment lost 6 bases and the J segment 3 bases; nucleotides outside the gene matches: 6. The CDR3 runs to 15 residues. Per the germline V gene, CDR1 is MNHEY and CDR2 is SVGAGI. CDR3 nucleotide sequence: TGTGCCAGCAGATCGGACAGGGGGCTTTACACTGAAGCTTTCTTT. Its translation is CASRSDRGLYTEAFF.

The chain carries TRBV7-7 and TRBJ2-1; 7 bases fit TRBD2. Unmatched junction bases numbered 12, after V lost 5 bases and J lost 8 bases. Germline V CDR1 and CDR2: SSHAT, FNYEAQ (reference sequence). The CDR3 has 15 amino acids. CDR3 residues: CASSLSRLASDEQFF. Here the CDR3 DNA reads TGTGCCAGCAGCCTTAGTCGACTAGCAAGCGATGAGCAGTTCTTC.

V usage is TRBV13 and J usage is TRBJ2-5; D unresolved. Germline V lookup: CDR1 PRHDT, CDR2 FYEKMQ (reference sequence). The V and J ends lost 5 bases and 3 bases respectively, with 13 bases between them. This CDR3 is built from 14 residues. This CDR3 reads CASSRAPREETQYF. The CDR3 DNA sequence: TGTGCCAGCAGCCGAGCCCCAAGAGAAGAGACCCAGTACTTC.

This chain uses TRBV7-8 with TRBJ1-4; a weak D match, TRBD1 (6 bases). The CDR3 is 15 residues long. Germline V lookup: CDR1 SGHVS, CDR2 FQNEAQ. The V gene lost 2 bases and the J gene lost 2 bases, with 9 bases spanning the gap. DNA for the CDR3: TGTGCCAGCAGCTTATTACAGGGCACTAATGAAAAACTGTTTTTT. It codes for CASSLLQGTNEKLFF. The complete variable domain, with remaining parts taken from reference TRBV7-8 and TRBJ1-4, reads GAGVSQSPRYKVAKRGQDVALRCDPISGHVSLFWYQQALGQGPEFLTYFQNEAQLDKSGLPSDRFFAERPEGSVSTLKIQRTQQEDSAVYLCASSLLQGTNEKLFFGSGTQLSVL.

The V and J genes are TRBV10-3 and TRBJ2-3, with TRBD2 as a possible D gene (5 bases). In germline, CDR1 is ENHRY, CDR2 SYGVKD. The CDR3 is 13 amino acids. V was clipped by 8 bases and J by 4 bases, with 13 bases between them. The CDR3, as DNA: TGTGCCATCGGACTTCCTTTACCAGATACGCAGTATTTT. It encodes CAIGLPLPDTQYF.

Comment on this clone: The sample contains more than one DNA sequence encoding this CDR3. The gene calls are TRBV6-1 and TRBJ1-1, with D unclear. The CDR3 spans 13 residues. Trimming took 3 bases from V and 1 from J, leaving 6 bases between them. Germline lookup yields CDR1 MNHNS and CDR2 SASEGT. The CDR3 here is CASSEVRNTEAFF. CDR3 DNA sequence: TGTGCCAGCAGTGAGGTGAGGAACACTGAAGCTTTCTTT.

The gene calls are TRBV5-4 and TRBJ2-7, with D tentatively TRBD2 (6 bases). Trimming removed 2 bases at V and 3 bases at J, with 12 bases between. The CDR3 has 14 amino acids. Germline V gene data show CDR1 as SGHNT and CDR2 as YYREEE (reference sequence). In DNA form, the CDR3 reads TGTGCCAGCAGCTTATGGGACTCCATCTACGAGCAGTACTTC. It specifies CASSLWDSIYEQYF. The full variable domain, its missing parts supplied by reference TRBV5-4 and TRBJ2-7, is ETGVTQSPTHLIKTRGQQVTLRCSSQSGHNTVSWYQQALGQGPQFIFQYYREEENGRGNFPPRFSGLQFPNYSSELNVNALELDDSALYLCASSLWDSIYEQYFGPGTRLTVT.

The J gene is TRBJ2-7, the V gene TRBV27; D may correspond to TRBD1 or TRBD2 (6 bases each). Germline V gene data show CDR1 as MNHEY and CDR2 as SMNVEV (reference sequence). The CDR3 covers 12 residues. Trimming shortened V by 10 bases and J by 1 base, and 11 bases separated the two germline ends. The CDR3 DNA follows: TGTGCCACCAGGGGACTTTCCTACGAGCAGTACTTC. Amino acids: CATRGLSYEQYF.

The V gene is TRBV4-3, the J gene TRBJ1-1; 8 positions match TRBD1. V shed 3 bases and J 1 base; nucleotides not matched to a gene: 10. Looked up from germline, CDR1 is LGHNA and CDR2 is YSLEER. This CDR3 region has 17 residues. The CDR3 DNA reads as TGCGCCAGCAGCCACCTATGGGACAGGTTGAGGAACACTGAAGCTTTCTTT. Encoded protein: CASSHLWDRLRNTEAFF.

The chain's CDR3 is CASSPGLAGDNEQFF. The CDR3 region has the DNA TGTGCCAGCAGCCCCGGACTAGCGGGGGACAATGAGCAGTTCTTC. The chain combines TRBV11-2 with TRBJ2-1, with 13 bases that match TRBD2. The CDR3 consists of 15 residues. The ends lost 5 bases at V and 5 bases at J; junction bases unmatched: 3. CDR1 is SGHAT, CDR2 FQNNGV, per germline.

The V gene is TRBV7-9, the J gene TRBJ2-1, with 8 bases aligning to TRBD2. The V gene's germline CDR1 is SEHNR and CDR2 FQNEAQ (reference sequence). CDR3 length: 14 amino acids. V was pared by 2 bases and J by 6 bases, with 3 bases of the junction left unmatched. CDR3 residues: CASSLRGGSNEQFF. CDR3 sequence (DNA): TGTGCCAGCAGCTTACGGGGGGGAAGCAATGAGCAGTTCTTC.

This sequence joins TRBV10-3 and TRBJ2-5; 9 bases match TRBD1. CDR1 is ENHRY, CDR2 SYGVKD, per germline. The CDR3 covers 15 residues. The trim removed 6 bases at V and 1 base at J, leaving 6 bases unmatched. This CDR3 reads CAISAGTGLQETQYF. In DNA form, the CDR3 reads TGTGCCATCAGCGCCGGGACAGGGCTCCAAGAGACCCAGTACTTC.

The V and J genes are TRBV5-1 and TRBJ2-3; the D is unclear. The CDR3 covers 14 residues. The V gene lost 4 bases and the J gene lost 4 bases, with 13 bases spanning the gap. In germline, CDR1 is SGHRS, CDR2 YFSETQ. This CDR3 is CASSAGSGADTQYF. In DNA form, the CDR3 reads TGCGCCAGCAGCGCAGGTTCTGGTGCAGATACGCAGTATTTT.

The rearrangement uses TRBV6-5 and TRBJ2-7; D unclear. This CDR3 spans 14 amino acids. Germline V CDR1 and CDR2: MNHEY, SVGAGI. The ends were cut back, 4 bases at V and 0 bases at J, with 10 bases in the middle. The CDR3 reads CASSFSASSYEQYF. In DNA form, the CDR3 reads TGTGCCAGCAGTTTCTCGGCTAGCTCCTACGAGCAGTACTTC.

The CDR3 spells CASRPQHSPADTQYF. The DNA for the CDR3 is TGTGCCAGCAGACCCCAGCATAGCCCCGCGGATACGCAGTATTTT. The V gene is TRBV7-8, the J gene TRBJ2-3, with unresolved D. Germline loops: CDR1 SGHVS, CDR2 FQNEAQ. This CDR3 is 15 amino acids long. Trimming pared 6 bases from V and 6 bases from J, leaving 19 bases between.

The chain uses TRBV7-8 and TRBJ2-5; TRBD1 matches at 7 bases. Germline V gene sequence: CDR1 SGHVS, CDR2 FQNEAQ. The CDR3 is made up of 14 amino acids. V gave up 1 base and J gave up 5 bases; unmatched junction bases: 4. The CDR3 sequence: CASSLGQGVETQYF. CDR3 DNA sequence: TGTGCCAGCAGCTTAGGGCAGGGGGTCGAGACCCAGTACTTC.

The V gene is TRBV19, the J gene TRBJ1-2, with 9 nucleotides matching TRBD1. In germline, CDR1 is LNHDA, CDR2 SQIVND (reference sequence). The CDR3 length is 13 residues. The ends lost 9 bases at V and 5 bases at J; junction bases unmatched: 7. CDR3 sequence reads: CASAPGQGYGYTF. The CDR3 coding sequence is TGTGCCAGCGCCCCGGGACAGGGTTATGGCTACACCTTC.